Presented here are 21 T cell receptor beta chains from one specimen sequenced in a study of cytomegalovirus exposure and HLA in healthy donors. The PCR used 60 Vbeta and 13 Jbeta primers. Clones were read by immunoSEQ multiplex PCR, and TCRdb kept only the in-frame ones, dropping some. This sample has 250,000 to 300,000 clones, with 70% to 90% found just once. The sequencing sample was made of PBMCs. Receptor source: a woman aged 40 to 49 in good health and CMV-seropositive.

The rearrangement links TRBV6-5 to TRBJ2-5, with 11 bases lining up with TRBD2. With the DNA end fitting TRBJ2-7 better, the J assignment may be wrong. CDR3 length equals 13 residues. The germline gives CDR1 MNHEY, CDR2 SVGAGI. The CDR3 DNA sequence: TGTGCCACCTCGACTAGCGGGAATTACGAGCAGTACTTC. Protein: CATSTSGNYEQYF.

This chain uses TRBV11-3 with TRBJ2-6; 10 bases are a match to TRBD1. After removal of 5 bases from V and 2 bases from J, the junction contained 3 bases not matched to a gene. Germline V gene lookup returns CDR1 SGHNT and CDR2 YENEEA. This CDR3 region has 16 residues. CDR3 in DNA: TGTGCCAGCAGCCCAGGGACAGGGGCTGGGGCCAACGTCCTGACTTTC. Translated: CASSPGTGAGANVLTF.

The genes are TRBV7-8 and TRBJ1-6; tentative D call: TRBD1 (5 bases). V dropped 1 base and J dropped 6 bases, with 7 bases sitting between them. CDR3 length: 14 amino acids. The germline CDR1 and CDR2 sequences are SGHVS and FQNEAQ. The CDR3 bases are TGTGCCAGCAGCTTAGAAAGGGGTAATTCACCCCTCCACTTT. Its protein is CASSLERGNSPLHF.

The chain has TRBV30 and TRBJ2-2, with TRBD2 identical over 11 bases. CDR3 size: 17 residues. Germline values: CDR1 GTSNPN, CDR2 SVGIG (reference sequence). Trimming took 8 bases from V and 0 from J; bases not matched to a gene: 11. The CDR3 nucleotides read TGTGCCGGACAGAGTGCGACTAGCGGGGCGAACACCGGGGAGCTGTTTTTT. It specifies CAGQSATSGANTGELFF.

J is TRBJ1-5 and V is TRBV29-1, with 7 bases matching TRBD1. The CDR3 is made up of 14 amino acids. The trim removed 6 bases at V and 2 bases at J, leaving 7 bases unmatched. CDR1 SQVTM and CDR2 ANQGSEA come from the germline V gene. The chain's CDR3 is CSVFTGEGNQPQHF. The CDR3 region has the DNA TGCAGCGTCTTCACAGGGGAGGGCAATCAGCCCCAGCATTTT. Full variable domain (rest looked up from reference TRBV29-1 and TRBJ1-5): SAVISQKPSRDICQRGTSLTIQCQVDSQVTMMFWYRQQPGQSLTLIATANQGSEATYESGFVIDKFPISRPNLTFSTLTVSNMSPEDSSIYLCSVFTGEGNQPQHFGDGTRLSIL.

V gene TRBV7-2 combines with J gene TRBJ2-2, with D possibly TRBD1 on 6 matching bases. The CDR3 covers 19 residues. CDR1 is SGHTA and CDR2 is FQGNSA in the germline V gene. Trimming stripped 2 bases from V and 4 bases from J, with 23 bases between. In DNA form, the CDR3 reads TGTGCCAGCAGCTTATTACCGGTCTCTGGCAGGGGTATCACCGGGGAGCTGTTTTTT. It yields the protein CASSLLPVSGRGITGELFF.

The CDR3 here is CASSVGSFTGETQYF. CDR3 nucleotides: TGTGCCAGCAGCGTAGGGTCCTTCACTGGTGAGACCCAGTACTTC. J is TRBJ2-5 and V is TRBV9; D is undetermined. V was cut by 0 bases and J by 5 bases, with 14 bases left in between. The CDR3 runs to 15 residues. Per germline, CDR1 SGDLS and CDR2 YYNGEE.

The chain combines TRBV7-2 with TRBJ2-2; TRBD2 matches at 8 bases. This CDR3 is built from 15 residues. Germline lookup yields CDR1 SGHTA and CDR2 FQGNSA. Unmatched junction bases numbered 7, after V lost 5 bases and J lost 5 bases. The CDR3 here is CASSLTSAVTGELFF. In DNA, the CDR3 is TGTGCCAGCAGCCTGACTAGCGCCGTAACCGGGGAGCTGTTTTTT.

The chain has TRBV12-5 and TRBJ1-1; no clear D gene. The CDR3 loop spans 16 amino acids. Per germline, CDR1 LGHNT and CDR2 FRNRAP. V shed 3 bases and J shed 1 base, with 15 bases lying between them. The CDR3 DNA reads TGTGCTAGTGGTTTTTCTCCCTCGCCAGGGAACACTGAAGCTTTCTTT. Its translation is CASGFSPSPGNTEAFF.

The chain employs TRBV28 and TRBJ2-1, with D perhaps TRBD2 (6 bases). Trimming removed 4 bases from V and 7 bases from J, with 14 bases in between. The CDR3 runs to 14 residues. CDR1 is MDHEN and CDR2 is SYDVKM in the germline V gene. The DNA of the CDR3 is TGTGCCAGCAGTTCAGGGACTCCTCGGAATGAGCAGTTCTTC. Its protein is CASSSGTPRNEQFF.

The chain links TRBV30 to TRBJ1-3, with a tentative D call TRBD1 (6 bases). The V gene's germline CDR1 is GTSNPN and CDR2 SVGIG (reference sequence). The CDR3 sequence is 17 residues long. Trimming shortened V by 4 bases and J by 4 bases, and 23 bases separated the two germline ends. The CDR3 DNA is TGTGCCTGGAACAAGCCCCACGACAGGCCCAGCGGAAACACCATATATTTT. As protein: CAWNKPHDRPSGNTIYF.

The gene calls are TRBV28 and TRBJ1-5; D is uncertain. The CDR3 runs 15 residues. V lost 3 bases and J lost 7, with 16 bases in between. Looked up from germline, CDR1 is MDHEN and CDR2 is SYDVKM. For the CDR3, the DNA is TGTGCCAGCAGTTTCACTTTAGCGGGTCCCCAGCCCCAGCATTTT. It translates to CASSFTLAGPQPQHF.

The chain has TRBV27 and TRBJ2-1, with 12 positions matching TRBD2. The CDR3 consists of 19 residues. V was pared by 4 bases and J by 0 bases, with 10 bases of the junction left unmatched. Looked up from germline, CDR1 is MNHEY and CDR2 is SMNVEV (reference sequence). CDR3 residues: CASSSTGLAGLSSYNEQFF. The CDR3 bases are TGTGCCAGCAGTTCAACGGGACTAGCGGGCCTGAGCTCCTACAATGAGCAGTTCTTC.

V and J are TRBV28 and TRBJ2-3, with 7 bases lining up with TRBD1. V lost 5 bases, J lost 3 bases, and 8 bases stayed unmatched. Germline CDR1 is MDHEN and CDR2 is SYDVKM. The CDR3 covers 15 residues. CDR3 region: CASSPSGGWTDTQYF. CDR3 nucleotides: TGTGCCAGCAGTCCGTCAGGGGGTTGGACAGATACGCAGTATTTT.

This sequence joins TRBV28 and TRBJ1-6, with D possibly matching TRBD1 (5 bases). Deletions cut 6 bases from V and 7 bases from J, with 13 bases between. This CDR3 spans 14 amino acids. CDR1 is MDHEN, CDR2 SYDVKM, per germline. The CDR3 region is CASRAGRGNSPLHF. CDR3 DNA: TGTGCCAGCAGAGCCGGAAGGGGAAATTCACCCCTCCACTTT.

The V and J genes are TRBV29-1 and TRBJ2-1; 12 bases agree with TRBD2. This CDR3 region has 15 residues. Germline-derived CDR1 and CDR2 are SQVTM and ANQGSEA. The V gene end was trimmed by 5 bases and the J gene end by 9 bases; junction bases not matched to a gene: 11. CDR3 sequence (DNA): TGCAGCGTTCTCCTCGGACTAGCGGGACGAGGTGAGCAGTTCTTC. It encodes CSVLLGLAGRGEQFF.

V is TRBV11-2 and J is TRBJ1-1; D is undetermined. V shed 5 bases and J shed 3 bases, with 13 bases lying between them. Germline loops: CDR1 SGHAT, CDR2 FQNNGV. The CDR3 has 14 amino acids. The CDR3 here is CASSQGRVYTEAFF. CDR3 coding DNA: TGTGCCAGCAGCCAAGGCCGGGTTTACACTGAAGCTTTCTTT.

The chain is built from TRBV5-1 and TRBJ2-1, with D maybe TRBD2 (5 bases). CDR1 is SGHRS and CDR2 is YFSETQ in the germline V gene. The CDR3 loop spans 14 amino acids. Trimming removed 0 bases at V and 4 bases at J, with 8 bases between. The CDR3 nucleotides read TGCGCCAGCAGCTTGGAGCTAGCTTACAATGAGCAGTTCTTC. This sequence encodes CASSLELAYNEQFF.

This CDR3 reads CASSLWGEGMNYGYTF. CDR3 nucleotides: TGTGCCAGCAGTTTATGGGGGGAGGGAATGAACTATGGCTACACCTTC. The rearrangement joins TRBV28 to TRBJ1-2; D is perhaps TRBD1 (5 bases). Looked up from germline, CDR1 is MDHEN and CDR2 is SYDVKM. This CDR3 spans 16 amino acids. V was clipped by 0 bases and J by 2 bases, with 13 bases between them.

The chain recombines TRBV2 with TRBJ2-2, with D tentatively TRBD2 (7 bases). Germline values: CDR1 SNHLY, CDR2 FYNNEI. The V and J ends lost 4 bases and 5 bases respectively, with 11 bases between them. There are 14 residues in the CDR3. DNA for the CDR3: TGTGCCAGCAGTGTTGAGGGGGGGACCGGGGAGCTGTTTTTT. Its translation: CASSVEGGTGELFF.

The chain has TRBV30 and TRBJ2-1; 10 bases fit TRBD2. This CDR3 contains 15 residues. Germline CDR1 and CDR2: GTSNPN and SVGIG (reference sequence). V was clipped by 3 bases and J by 8 bases; unmatched bases: 10. DNA for the CDR3: TGTGCCTGGAGCGTCCCGGGACTAGCGACAGATGAGCAGTTCTTC. Translated, it gives CAWSVPGLATDEQFF.